This TCR beta chain is from a study of regulatory T cells in long-lasting Graves disease (dated by TCRdb to 2020 to 2023). Turning to the overall study: Patients with newly diagnosed Graves' disease had been on antithyroid drugs for under 3 months. TCR sequencing covered some 13 persistent and about 20 newly diagnosed Graves' disease patients, around 33 samples in total. Persistent Graves' disease patients were compared with newly diagnosed Graves' disease patients by peripheral blood TCR sequencing and RNA sequencing. The study was conducted in China and was registered as a clinical trial. On the study overall, not on this receptor specifically: Peripheral blood alone was examined, since thyroid tissue, which constituted the primary lesion, could not be accessed. Compared with newly diagnosed patients, persistent Graves' disease patients had lower TCR Shannon entropy and fewer highly expanded clones, which suggests clonal expansion. Persistent disease showed preferential use of TRBV28, TRBJ1-2 and TRBJ2-5, whereas newly diagnosed disease favored TRBV20-1 and TRBJ2-1. The authors acknowledged the small sample size as a limitation that may reduce accuracy. Patients with persistent disease shared more public clonotypes (around 2,500) than newly diagnosed patients did (roughly 970). Sequencing and analysis were limited to the TCR beta chain.

The CDR3 runs 11 amino acids, cysteine and phenylalanine included. Only the CDR3 part of the read is kept: 33 bases, read in frame from the first base. After removal of 5 bases from V and 8 bases from J, the junction retains 3 bases not matched to a gene. From a lookup of the germline V gene (reference sequence), CDR1 and CDR2 are DFQATT and SNEGSKA. The library was made by multiplex PCR. Sequencing used an Illumina HiSeq 4000. iRepertoire HTBI primers and Arm-PCR amplification of CDR3 regions were used to construct TCR beta libraries. Gel purification was performed on PCR products prior to sequencing. The original methods were these. Gene usage analysis of CDR3 amino acid clonotypes used the approximately 62 TRBV and about 14 TRBJ segments found across samples. Filtered high-quality paired reads were merged into contigs using COPE and FqMerger. BLAST was used to align contigs to the IMGT TRBV, TRBD and TRBJ reference genes, and CDR3 was defined following IMGT. Clonotypes above 0.1% frequency were classified as highly expanded clones. Shannon entropy served as the measure of repertoire diversity, while the Gini coefficient captured V-J evenness. A clonotype was considered public if more than one individual shared it. TCRdb redid the processing of the public reads, applying fastp at Q25 and MiXCR, and retained in-frame beta chains. Identical CDR3 protein sequences are pooled into one entry, listed with their most common genes and DNA. TCRdb's processing, not the study's, gives the V and J calls here. A total of over 450,000 distinct CDR3 sequences appear in this sample, around 13% of them only once. The ten biggest clones cover almost 9% of the sample.

Note on this clonotype: Its antigen has not been determined. Within one base of it there is no much larger clone, and no base qualities were kept.

Taken with the paper, the label for time point translates to: newly diagnosed GD, antithyroid drugs for less than 3 months. For both TCR sequencing and RNA sequencing, RNA was extracted from PBMCs in TRIzol. The diagnosis of Graves' disease was made according to American Thyroid Association guidelines. Recruitment of patients was carried out at an endocrinology department in Xi'an, China. Each patient gave roughly 10 milliliters of peripheral blood, collected in an EDTA anticoagulant tube. Ficoll Paque Plus density gradient separation was used to isolate PBMCs, and no further T cell sorting was performed. An Agilent 2100 Bioanalyzer and agarose gel were used to check RNA quality, and a NanoDrop 2000 was used to measure RNA concentration. These same data were also listed under a study on T cells in Graves' hyperthyroidism and ophthalmopathy. As noted in the second study: Stable Graves' hyperthyroidism was defined as no progression to ophthalmopathy during 18 months of follow-up. The hyperthyroidism patients were between 18 and 65 years old and newly diagnosed, with a disease duration of less than 2 months. Exclusion was applied to patients with uncontrolled infections, other autoimmune diseases, pregnancy or lactation. Clinical symptoms, serum thyroxine and TRAb, thyroid ultrasound, and orbital computed tomography formed the basis for the diagnoses. The first round of RT-PCR for the TCR CDR3 was performed with the HTBI primer set and the Qiagen OneStep RT-PCR kit. Most expanded thyroid clonotypes (frequency above 0.001) were also found in blood, which suggests that blood repertoires may mirror thyroid immune responses. In cross-validation, a model built on a 13 V-J signature told ophthalmopathy apart from stable hyperthyroidism with approximately 90% sensitivity and 81% to 82% specificity, and in testing the same model reached 80%/75%. During validation, the model predicted progression to ophthalmopathy a median of approximately 7 months ahead of onset, with around 70% sensitivity and almost 75% specificity. To identify distinguishing TCR V-J signatures, a discovery cohort of about a hundred patients was used, comprising some 45 with Graves' ophthalmopathy and around 60 with stable Graves' hyperthyroidism. Prospective prediction of ophthalmopathy was tested in an independent validation cohort of about 19 hyperthyroidism patients and some 17 patients who later progressed to ophthalmopathy. The 85 to 100 discovery patients were divided at random into training and test sets in a 7:3 ratio. In more than 5 Graves' hyperthyroidism patients, the study also compared T-cell repertoires from thyroid tissue with T-cell repertoires from blood. Once sampling was done, hyperthyroidism patients were given methimazole at a starting dose of 30 mg daily, whereas ophthalmopathy patients were given high-dose intravenous methylprednisolone. Libraries were constructed in a second round of multiplex PCR, after which size selection and purification were performed. The libraries were sequenced on an Illumina HiSeq2000 using paired-end 100 bp reads. SOAPnuke was used to process the raw data, with reads discarded if the reads contained adapters or uncalled bases, had a mean Phred below 15, or lacked an exact constant-primer or identifier match. High-quality paired reads were merged using COPE v1.2.5, and each unique nucleotide sequence was defined as a clonotype. MiTCR v1.1 was used to align the clonotypes against IMGT TRBV, TRBD and TRBJ reference segments. Only V-J combinations with frequency above 0.0001, covering about 99% of repertoires, were analysed. A TCS score was defined as the ratio between F50 (clonal expansion) and ExV (chaos), using BLOSUM62-based TCRdist between CDR3 peptides within each V-J. Welch's t-statistics and random forest reduced around 520 V-J features to roughly 13, which were used in a naive Bayes classifier (R e1071). Sample size was not statistically predetermined, and blinding of investigators to group allocation was not performed. TCR Vbeta CDR3 sequencing of 135 peripheral blood samples (around 45 ophthalmopathy, some 75 hyperthyroidism and some 17 progressor patients) is reported in the paper.

The clonotype originates from a woman in her 30s with Graves disease. Donor details come from another sample of the same person, matched by shared clones. Here the chain combines TRBV20-1 and TRBJ1-2; 9 bases in between match TRBD1. The sequencing used peripheral blood mononuclear cells (PBMCs), collected at new diagnosis, from a patient treated with antithyroid drugs. The CDR3 loop reads CSAWDRAGYTF. The DNA reads as follows: TGCAGTGCTTGGGACAGGGCGGGCTACACCTTC.